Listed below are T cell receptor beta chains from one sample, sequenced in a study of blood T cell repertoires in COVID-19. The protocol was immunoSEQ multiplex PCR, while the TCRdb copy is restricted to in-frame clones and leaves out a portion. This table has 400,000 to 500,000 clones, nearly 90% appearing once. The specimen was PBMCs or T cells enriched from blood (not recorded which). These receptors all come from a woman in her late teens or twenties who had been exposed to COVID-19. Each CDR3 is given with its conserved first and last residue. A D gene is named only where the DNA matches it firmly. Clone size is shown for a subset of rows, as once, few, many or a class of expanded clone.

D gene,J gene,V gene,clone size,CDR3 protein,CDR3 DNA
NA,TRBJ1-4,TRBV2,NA,CASRHQGTTNEKLFF,TGTGCCAGCAGACACCAGGGGACAACTAATGAAAAACTGTTTTTT
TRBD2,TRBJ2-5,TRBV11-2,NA,CASRLTSWSQETQYF,TGTGCCAGCAGACTGACTAGCTGGAGCCAAGAGACCCAGTACTTC
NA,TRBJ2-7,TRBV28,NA,CASSFPEVNEQYF,TGTGCCAGCAGTTTTCCGGAGGTCAACGAGCAGTACTTC
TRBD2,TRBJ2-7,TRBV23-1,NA,CASKGIAGSYSYEQYF,TGCGCCAGCAAGGGCATAGCGGGATCCTACTCCTACGAGCAGTACTTC
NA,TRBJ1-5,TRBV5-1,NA,CASSMRRDQPQHF,TGCGCCAGCAGTATGAGAAGAGATCAGCCCCAGCATTTT
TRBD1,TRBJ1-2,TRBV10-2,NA,CATTGQGGNYGYTF,TGCGCCACCACGGGACAGGGGGGTAACTATGGCTACACCTTC
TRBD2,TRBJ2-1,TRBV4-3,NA,CASSQDGGGTYNEQFF,TGCGCCAGCAGCCAAGATGGGGGGGGGACCTACAATGAGCAGTTCTTC
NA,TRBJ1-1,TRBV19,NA,CASSIPGSEAFF,TGTGCCAGTAGTATACCGGGATCTGAAGCTTTCTTT
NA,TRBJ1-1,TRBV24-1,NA,CATSSGTGTEAFF,TGTGCCACCAGCAGCGGTACGGGCACTGAAGCTTTCTTT
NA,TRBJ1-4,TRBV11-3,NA,CAECRGKPCEKLFF,TGTGCCGAGTGCCGGGGTAAGCCTTGCGAAAAACTGTTTTTT
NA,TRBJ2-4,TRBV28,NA,CASISKNIQYF,TGTGCCAGCATCAGCAAAAACATTCAGTACTTC
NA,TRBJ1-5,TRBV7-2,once,CASSPVRVGQPQHF,TGTGCCAGCAGCCCCGTCAGGGTCGGTCAGCCCCAGCATTTT
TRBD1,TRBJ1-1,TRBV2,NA,CASRTDRGNTEAFF,TGTGCCAGCAGGACGGACAGGGGAAACACTGAAGCTTTCTTT
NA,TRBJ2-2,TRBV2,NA,CASSDGGGTGELFF,TGTGCCAGCAGTGACGGCGGCGGGACCGGGGAGCTGTTTTTT
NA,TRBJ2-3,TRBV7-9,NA,CASSLPQGMSGTDTQYF,TGTGCCAGCAGCTTACCTCAGGGGATGTCTGGCACAGATACGCAGTATTTT
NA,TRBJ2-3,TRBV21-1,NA,CASSTPGLITDTQYF,TGTGCCAGCAGCACACCGGGACTCATCACAGATACGCAGTATTTT
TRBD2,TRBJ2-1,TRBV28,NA,CASSHGRTGGTSGWDEQFF,TGTGCCAGCAGCCACGGCCGGACAGGGGGGACTAGCGGGTGGGATGAGCAGTTCTTC
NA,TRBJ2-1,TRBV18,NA,CASSPPGHSSYNEQFF,TGTGCCAGCTCACCACCGGGACACAGCTCCTACAATGAGCAGTTCTTC
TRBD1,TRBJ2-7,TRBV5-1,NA,CASSLEGQGIDEQYF,TGCGCCAGCAGCTTGGAGGGACAGGGGATCGACGAGCAGTACTTC
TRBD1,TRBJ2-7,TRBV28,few,CASSYPPPGQTSYEQYF,TGTGCCAGCAGTTATCCACCCCCGGGACAGACTTCCTACGAGCAGTACTTC
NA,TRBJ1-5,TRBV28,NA,CASRAGTSYSNQPQHF,TGTGCCAGCAGGGCCGGGACATCTTATAGCAATCAGCCCCAGCATTTT
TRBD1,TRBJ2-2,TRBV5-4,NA,CASSLSQGSGELFF,TGTGCCAGCAGCTTGTCACAGGGGTCCGGGGAGCTGTTTTTT
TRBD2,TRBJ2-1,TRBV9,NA,CASSASGGSYNEQFF,TGTGCCAGCAGCGCGAGCGGGGGCTCCTACAATGAGCAGTTCTTC
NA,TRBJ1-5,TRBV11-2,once,CASSLESGLNQPQHF,TGTGCCAGCAGCTTAGAATCAGGCCTCAATCAGCCCCAGCATTTT
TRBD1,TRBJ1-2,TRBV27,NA,CASSFSGTDNYGYTF,TGTGCCAGCAGTTTTTCCGGGACAGATAACTATGGCTACACCTTC
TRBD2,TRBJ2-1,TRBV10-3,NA,CAISASGRSFSSYNEQFF,TGTGCCATCAGTGCTAGCGGGAGGTCATTCAGCTCCTACAATGAGCAGTTCTTC
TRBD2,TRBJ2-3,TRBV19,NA,CASRTLAGGRRDTQYF,TGTGCCAGTAGAACCCTAGCGGGGGGGCGAAGAGATACGCAGTATTTT
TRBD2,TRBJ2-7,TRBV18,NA,CASSPGLAGGGSSYEQYF,TGTGCCAGCTCACCGGGGCTAGCGGGAGGTGGCAGCTCCTACGAGCAGTACTTC
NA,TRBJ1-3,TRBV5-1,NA,CASSLAGGTSGNTIYF,TGCGCCAGCAGCTTGGCTGGTGGGACTTCAGGAAACACCATATATTTT
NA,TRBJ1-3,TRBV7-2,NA,CASSPGGGLPGNTIYF,TGTGCCAGCAGCCCCGGGGGGGGCCTGCCTGGAAACACCATATATTTT
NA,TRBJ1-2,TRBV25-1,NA,CASNALVDDFGKDGYTF,TGTGCCAGCAATGCCCTGGTTGATGACTTCGGAAAAGATGGCTACACCTTC
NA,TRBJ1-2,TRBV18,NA,CASSRENYGYTF,TGTGCCAGCTCGAGGGAGAACTATGGCTACACCTTC
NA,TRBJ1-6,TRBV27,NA,CASSYLGGSSYNSPLHF,TGTGCCAGCAGTTATTTGGGGGGTAGCTCCTATAATTCACCCCTCCACTTT
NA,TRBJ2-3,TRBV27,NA,CASGQGQADTQYF,TGTGCCAGCGGCCAGGGGCAGGCAGATACGCAGTATTTT
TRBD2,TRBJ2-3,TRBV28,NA,CASSLIIGRMDTQYF,TGTGCCAGCAGTTTAATCATCGGGAGGATGGATACGCAGTATTTT
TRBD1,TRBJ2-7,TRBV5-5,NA,CASSAQGQGGYEQYF,TGTGCCAGCAGCGCACAAGGACAGGGGGGCTACGAGCAGTACTTC
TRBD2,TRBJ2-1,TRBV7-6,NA,CASSRLAGVYNEQFF,TGTGCCAGCAGCCGTCTAGCGGGGGTATACAATGAGCAGTTCTTC
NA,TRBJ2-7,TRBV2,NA,CASSPSVAPTAEQYF,TGTGCCAGCAGTCCTTCCGTAGCTCCTACCGCTGAGCAGTACTTC
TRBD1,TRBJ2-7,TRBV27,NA,CASSLGRGRLEQYF,TGTGCCAGCAGTTTAGGCAGGGGGCGCCTCGAGCAGTACTTC
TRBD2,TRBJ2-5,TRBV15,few,CATSRGLKGLAGPEGEETQYF,TGTGCCACCAGCAGAGGGCTTAAGGGACTAGCGGGACCCGAAGGGGAGGAGACCCAGTACTTC
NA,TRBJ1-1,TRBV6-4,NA,CASSDSSQGRRGVTEAFF,TGTGCCAGCAGTGACTCGAGTCAAGGAAGGAGAGGAGTCACTGAAGCTTTCTTT
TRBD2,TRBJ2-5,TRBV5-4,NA,CASSLDLAVKETQYF,TGTGCCAGCAGCTTGGATCTAGCGGTAAAAGAGACCCAGTACTTC
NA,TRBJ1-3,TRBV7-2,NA,CASSLGGPGNTIYF,TGTGCCAGCAGCTTAGGGGGGCCGGGAAACACCATATATTTT
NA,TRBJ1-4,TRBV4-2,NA,CASSQDGGAYATNEKLFF,TGTGCCAGCAGCCAAGATGGAGGAGCGTATGCAACTAATGAAAAACTGTTTTTT
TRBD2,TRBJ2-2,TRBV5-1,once,CASRTSGNIGELFF,TGCGCCAGCAGAACTAGCGGGAATATCGGGGAGCTGTTTTTT